The rows below give T cell receptor beta chains drawn from one sample of a study of cytomegalovirus exposure and HLA in healthy donors. Repertoires were generated with immunoSEQ multiplex PCR, while TCRdb's copy carries only in-frame clones and drops some. Of 100,000 to 150,000 clones listed, roughly 76% are singletons. The specimen sequenced was PBMCs. All receptors derive from a man in his forties or fifties in good health and CMV-seropositive. Both conserved end residues are part of each CDR3. The D gene is left open where the match is weak. Clone size is stated in some rows and not others, as once, few, many or a class when expanded.

d_gene,v_gene,abundance,j_gene,CDR3nt,CDR3aa
NA,TRBV27,NA,TRBJ2-7,TGTGCCAGCAGTTTATCGGCCATTTACGAGCAGTACTTC,CASSLSAIYEQYF
TRBD2,TRBV7-2,NA,TRBJ2-5,TGTGCCAGCAGGTCTAGCGGGAGTAGAGAGACCCAGTACTTC,CASRSSGSRETQYF
NA,TRBV21-1,NA,TRBJ2-3,TGTGCCAGCAGCAAAGTAATGGGACAGGGCGCCACAGATACGCAGTATTTT,CASSKVMGQGATDTQYF
NA,TRBV9,NA,TRBJ2-2,TGTGCCAGCAGCCCCAGCGGAGGGGTGGACGGGGAGCTGTTTTTT,CASSPSGGVDGELFF
TRBD2,TRBV6-5,NA,TRBJ2-7,TGTGCCAGCAGCCTGGGACTAGCGGAGGGGGACCGGCACTTC,CASSLGLAEGDRHF
TRBD1,TRBV28,NA,TRBJ1-4,TGTGCCAGCAGTCCGGAGACAGGGCCTAATGAAAAACTGTTTTTT,CASSPETGPNEKLFF
NA,TRBV19,NA,TRBJ2-3,TGTGCCAGTAGTTTGAGCCAGCCAGGGGATACGCAGTATTTT,CASSLSQPGDTQYF
TRBD1,TRBV11-2,NA,TRBJ2-1,TGTGCCAGCAGCTTGACAGGGCTAAATGAGCAGTTCTTC,CASSLTGLNEQFF
TRBD2,TRBV5-6,once,TRBJ2-7,TGTGCCAGCAGCTGGACTAGCGGGGCCTACGAGCAGTACTTC,CASSWTSGAYEQYF
NA,TRBV19,NA,TRBJ2-7,TGTGCCAGTAGCCCTAGCAGGGACACCTACGAGCAGTACTTC,CASSPSRDTYEQYF
NA,TRBV28,NA,TRBJ1-5,TGTGCCAGCAGTTTTTTTACGAGGGCCTATAGCAATCAGCCCCAGCATTTT,CASSFFTRAYSNQPQHF
NA,TRBV5-1,few,TRBJ1-5,TGCGCCAGCAGCTTGGGTACAGGTAGCAATCAGCCCCAGCATTTT,CASSLGTGSNQPQHF
TRBD2,TRBV4-2,NA,TRBJ2-7,TGTGCCAGCAGCCAGGATATCCTAGCGGGAGGGGTCGAGCAGTACTTC,CASSQDILAGGVEQYF
TRBD2,TRBV6-5,few,TRBJ2-4,TGTGCCAGCAGTTACTCGTTTACTAGCGGGCAAAACATTCAGTACTTC,CASSYSFTSGQNIQYF
TRBD2,TRBV10-2,NA,TRBJ2-7,TGCGCCAGCAGTGCCGGGAGACTAGCGGGGGAAGAGCAGTACTTC,CASSAGRLAGEEQYF
NA,TRBV7-9,NA,TRBJ1-2,TGTGCCAGCAGACACGCCCGGGGTGGCTACACCTTC,CASRHARGGYTF
NA,TRBV1,NA,TRBJ2-7,TGCACCAGCAGCCACGAACTAGCGGGAGGGCCCATACCTTACGAGCAGTACTTC,CTSSHELAGGPIPYEQYF
NA,TRBV6-1,NA,TRBJ2-7,TGTGCCAGCAGTGTTGGCTATCTTTCTGTGAGGGAGCAGTACTTC,CASSVGYLSVREQYF
NA,TRBV11-3,few,TRBJ2-7,TGTGCCAGCAGCTTAGCCGGACACTACGAGCAGTACTTC,CASSLAGHYEQYF
NA,TRBV7-9,NA,TRBJ2-1,TGTGCCAGCAGACCGACAAGGCAGGGGCAGTTCTTC,CASRPTRQGQFF
NA,TRBV27,NA,TRBJ2-7,TGTGCCAGCAGTTCAGGGGGGTTCTACGAGCAGTACTTC,CASSSGGFYEQYF
TRBD1,TRBV6-5,NA,TRBJ1-1,TGTGCCAGCAGTTGGTCGGGACAGTTCAACACTGAAGCTTTCTTT,CASSWSGQFNTEAFF
TRBD1,TRBV2,NA,TRBJ2-1,TGTGCCAGCAGGACCGCACAGGGGCTCTCCTACAATGAGCAGTTCTTC,CASRTAQGLSYNEQFF
NA,TRBV6-5,NA,TRBJ1-3,TGTGCCAGCAGTTACTCGCCAGGGGAAAACACCATATATTTT,CASSYSPGENTIYF
NA,TRBV2,NA,TRBJ2-5,TGTGCCAGCAGCTCCGCCGACAGCGACCAAGAGACCCAGTACTTC,CASSSADSDQETQYF
NA,TRBV7-2,NA,TRBJ1-4,TGTGCCAGCAGAGGGGGACCGGTACTCGACGAAAAACTGTTTTTT,CASRGGPVLDEKLFF